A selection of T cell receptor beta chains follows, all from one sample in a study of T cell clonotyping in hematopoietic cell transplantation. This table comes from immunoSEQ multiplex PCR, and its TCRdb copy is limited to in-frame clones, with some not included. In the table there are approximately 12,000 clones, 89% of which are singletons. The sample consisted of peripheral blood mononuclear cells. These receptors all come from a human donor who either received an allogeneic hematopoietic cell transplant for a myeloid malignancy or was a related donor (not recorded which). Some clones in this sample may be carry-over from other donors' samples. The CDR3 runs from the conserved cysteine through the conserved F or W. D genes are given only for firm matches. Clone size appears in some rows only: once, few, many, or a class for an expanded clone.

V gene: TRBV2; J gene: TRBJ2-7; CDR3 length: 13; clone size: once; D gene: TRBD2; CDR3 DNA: TGTGCCAGGGGACTAGCGGGGGAGACCGAGCAGTACTTC; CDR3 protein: CARGLAGETEQYF
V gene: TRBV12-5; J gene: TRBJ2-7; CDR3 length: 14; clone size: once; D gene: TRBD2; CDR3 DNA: TGTGCTAGTGGTTTCGGGGGGGCGAACTACGAGCAGTACTTC; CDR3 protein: CASGFGGANYEQYF
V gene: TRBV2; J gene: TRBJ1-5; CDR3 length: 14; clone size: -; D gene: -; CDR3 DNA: TGTGCCAGCAGTGAAAGGACTGCCAATCAGCCCCAGCATTTT; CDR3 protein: CASSERTANQPQHF
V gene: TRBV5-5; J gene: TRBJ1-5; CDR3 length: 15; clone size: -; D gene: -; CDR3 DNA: TGTGCCAGCAGCAACCGGGACACCGGCAATCAGCCCCAGCATTTT; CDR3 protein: CASSNRDTGNQPQHF
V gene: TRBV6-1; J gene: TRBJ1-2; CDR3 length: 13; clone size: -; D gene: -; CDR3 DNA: TGTGCCACCCGGTTGGGGGAGATCTATGGCTACACCTTC; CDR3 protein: CATRLGEIYGYTF
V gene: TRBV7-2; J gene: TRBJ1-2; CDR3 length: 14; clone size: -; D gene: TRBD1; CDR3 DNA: TGTGCCAGCAGCCTGAGGACAGGGGAAAATGGCTACACCTTC; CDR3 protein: CASSLRTGENGYTF
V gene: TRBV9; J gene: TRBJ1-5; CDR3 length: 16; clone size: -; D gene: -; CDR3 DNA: TGTGCCAGCAGCGTAGGGACCGAGTATAGCAATCAGCCCCAGCATTTT; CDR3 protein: CASSVGTEYSNQPQHF
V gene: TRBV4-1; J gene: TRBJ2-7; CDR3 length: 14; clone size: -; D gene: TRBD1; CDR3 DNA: TGCGCCAGCAGCCAAGACAGGGGGTCCTACGAGCAGTACTTC; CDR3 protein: CASSQDRGSYEQYF
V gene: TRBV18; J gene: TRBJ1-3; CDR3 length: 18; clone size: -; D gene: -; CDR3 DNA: TGTGCCAGCTCACCAGGTCTGGGTCTCCAGAGCTCTGGAAACACCATATATTTT; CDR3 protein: CASSPGLGLQSSGNTIYF
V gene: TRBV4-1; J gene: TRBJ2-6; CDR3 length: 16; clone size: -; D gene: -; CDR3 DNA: TGCGCCAGCAGCCAAGTCGGCCTGACCGGGGCCAACGTCCTGACTTTC; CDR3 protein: CASSQVGLTGANVLTF
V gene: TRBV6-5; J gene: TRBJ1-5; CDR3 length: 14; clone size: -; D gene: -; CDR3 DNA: TGTGCCAGCAGACCGACACAGGTCGGACAGCCCCAGCATTTT; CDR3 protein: CASRPTQVGQPQHF
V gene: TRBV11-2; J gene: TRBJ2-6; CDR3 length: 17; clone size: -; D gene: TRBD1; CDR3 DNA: TGTGCCAGCTTGCTGGACAGGTTGCCCTCTGGGGCCAACGTCCTGACTTTC; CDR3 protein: CASLLDRLPSGANVLTF
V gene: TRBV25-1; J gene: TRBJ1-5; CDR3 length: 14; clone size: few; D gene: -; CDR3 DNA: TGTGCCAGCAGTGAAGTTCATAGCAATCAGCCCCAGCATTTT; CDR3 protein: CASSEVHSNQPQHF
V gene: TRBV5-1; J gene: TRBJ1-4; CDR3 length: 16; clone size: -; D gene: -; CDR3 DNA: TGCGCCAGCAGCTTGAGGGTGCCGGCAACTAATGAAAAACTGTTTTTT; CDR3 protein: CASSLRVPATNEKLFF
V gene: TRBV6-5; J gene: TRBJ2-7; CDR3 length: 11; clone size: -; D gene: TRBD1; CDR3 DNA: TGTGCCAGCAGTCAGGGACAGGTGTTCGACTTC; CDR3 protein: CASSQGQVFDF
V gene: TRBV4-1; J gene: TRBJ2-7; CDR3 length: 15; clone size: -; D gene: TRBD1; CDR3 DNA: TGCGCCAGCAGCCACCCGGGACAGAAGATCTACGAGCAGTACTTC; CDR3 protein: CASSHPGQKIYEQYF
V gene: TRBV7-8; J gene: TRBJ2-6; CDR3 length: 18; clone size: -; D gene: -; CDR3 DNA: TGTGCCAGCAGCTTAGCTGGACAGCTATCCTCTGGGGCCAACGTCCTGACTTTC; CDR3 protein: CASSLAGQLSSGANVLTF
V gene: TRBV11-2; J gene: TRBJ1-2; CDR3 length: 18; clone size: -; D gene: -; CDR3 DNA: TGTGCCAGCAGCTCGGCGGCATTGAGGGCAGGGAGTCTCTATGGCTACACCTTC; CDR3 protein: CASSSAALRAGSLYGYTF
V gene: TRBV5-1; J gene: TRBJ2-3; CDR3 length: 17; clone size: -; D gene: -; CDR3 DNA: TGCGCCAGCAGCTTGGACCTTCCCCAAGGATCGGCAGATACGCAGTATTTT; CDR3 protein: CASSLDLPQGSADTQYF
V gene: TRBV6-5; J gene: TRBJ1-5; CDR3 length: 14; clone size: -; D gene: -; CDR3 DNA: TGTGCCAGCCGGGGGGGATATAGCAATCAGCCCCAGCATTTT; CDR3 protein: CASRGGYSNQPQHF
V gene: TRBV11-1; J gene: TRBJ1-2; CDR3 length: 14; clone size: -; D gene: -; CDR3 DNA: TGTGCCAGCAGCCCGACGACAGGAGTTATTGGCTACACCTTC; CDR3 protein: CASSPTTGVIGYTF
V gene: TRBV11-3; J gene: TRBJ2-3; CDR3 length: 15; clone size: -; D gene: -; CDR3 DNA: TGTGCCAGCAGCCTAGTGGGGTCCCAAGGAGATACGCAGTATTTT; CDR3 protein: CASSLVGSQGDTQYF
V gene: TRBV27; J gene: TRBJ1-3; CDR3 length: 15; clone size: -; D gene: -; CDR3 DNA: TGTGCCAGCAGTTTGCGGGGGTCTTCTGGAAACACCATATATTTT; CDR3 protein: CASSLRGSSGNTIYF
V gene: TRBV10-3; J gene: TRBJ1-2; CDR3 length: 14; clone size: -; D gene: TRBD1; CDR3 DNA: TGTGCCATCAGTGCGGGACAGCCTTATGGTGGCTACACCTTC; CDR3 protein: CAISAGQPYGGYTF
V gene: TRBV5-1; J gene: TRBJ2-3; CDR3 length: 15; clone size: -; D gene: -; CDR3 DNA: TGCGCCAGCGGATTCGACCTCGCCTACACAGATACGCAGTATTTT; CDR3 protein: CASGFDLAYTDTQYF
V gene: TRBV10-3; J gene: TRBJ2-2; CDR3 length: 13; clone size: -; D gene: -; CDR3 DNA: TGTGCCATCTCTCCCTCCGACACCGGGGAGCTGTTTTTT; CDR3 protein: CAISPSDTGELFF
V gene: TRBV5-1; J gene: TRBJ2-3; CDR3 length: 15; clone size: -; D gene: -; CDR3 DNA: TGCGCCAGCAGCGCGTGGACCTCCGGCGCAGATACGCAGTATTTT; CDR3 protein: CASSAWTSGADTQYF
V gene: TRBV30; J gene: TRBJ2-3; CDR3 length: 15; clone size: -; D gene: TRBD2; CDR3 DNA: TGTGCCTGGAATGGCGGAGCGGGGGCGGGAGATACGCAGTATTTT; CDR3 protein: CAWNGGAGAGDTQYF
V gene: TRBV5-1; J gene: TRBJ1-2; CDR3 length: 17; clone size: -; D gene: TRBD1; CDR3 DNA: TGCGCCAGCAGCTTGAATCCCCAGGGGGCGGGTGACTATGGCTACACCTTC; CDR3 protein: CASSLNPQGAGDYGYTF
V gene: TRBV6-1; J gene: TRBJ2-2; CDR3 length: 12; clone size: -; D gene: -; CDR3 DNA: TGTGCCAGCAGTGGGTGGTCCGGGGAGCTGTTTTTT; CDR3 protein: CASSGWSGELFF
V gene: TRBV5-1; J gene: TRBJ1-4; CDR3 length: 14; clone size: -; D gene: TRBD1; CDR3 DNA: TGCGCCAGCAGCTTGGAGGGACAGAACGAAAAACTGTTTTTT; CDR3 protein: CASSLEGQNEKLFF
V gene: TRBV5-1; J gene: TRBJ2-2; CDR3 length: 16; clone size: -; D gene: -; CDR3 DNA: TGCGCCAGCAGCCCGATGGACAGCTCAGGGTCCGGGGAGCTGTTTTTT; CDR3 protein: CASSPMDSSGSGELFF
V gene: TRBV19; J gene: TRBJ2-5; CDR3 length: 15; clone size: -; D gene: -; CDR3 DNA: TGTGCCAGTAGTATAGCTGGGGTCAGCCAAGAGACCCAGTACTTC; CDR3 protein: CASSIAGVSQETQYF
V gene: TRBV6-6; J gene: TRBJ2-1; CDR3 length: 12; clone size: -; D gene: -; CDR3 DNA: TGTGCCAGCAGCCCCCTTAGGAATGAGCAGTTCTTC; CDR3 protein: CASSPLRNEQFF
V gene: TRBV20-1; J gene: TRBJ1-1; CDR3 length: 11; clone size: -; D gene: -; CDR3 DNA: TGCAGTGCTAGACGATCCACTGAAGCTTTCTTT; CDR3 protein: CSARRSTEAFF
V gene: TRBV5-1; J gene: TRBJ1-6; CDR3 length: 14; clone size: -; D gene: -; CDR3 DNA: TGCGCCAGCAGCTCAGACAGTTATAGTTCACCCCTCCACTTT; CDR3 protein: CASSSDSYSSPLHF
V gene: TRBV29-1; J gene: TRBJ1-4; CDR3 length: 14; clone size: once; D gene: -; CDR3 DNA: TGCAGCGTTGCAAGGTTCGGGCAGGATGAAAAACTGTTTTTT; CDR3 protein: CSVARFGQDEKLFF
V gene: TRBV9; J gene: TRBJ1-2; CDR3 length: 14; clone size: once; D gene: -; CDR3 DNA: TGTGCCAGCAGCGTAGTGGGAGGGGCCTATCACCTTTTCTTC; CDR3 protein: CASSVVGGAYHLFF
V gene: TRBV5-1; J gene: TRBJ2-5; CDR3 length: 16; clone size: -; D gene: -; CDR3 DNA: TGCGCCAGCAGCTTGGTCGGAGGGGATGTAGGCGAGACCCAGTACTTC; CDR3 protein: CASSLVGGDVGETQYF